This TCR beta chain was recovered during a study of T cell repertoires in breast cancer. Looking at the study overall: Breast cancer patients gave tumors, lymph nodes and blood; healthy donors gave blood.

Germline CDR1 MNHEY, CDR2 SVGEGT. There are 11 residues in the CDR3. V shed 8 bases and J shed 3 bases, with 8 bases lying between them. Study-wide results and caveats: Emulsion RT-PCR gave a qualitative, not quantitative, TCR profile.

A second nested PCR with blocking oligonucleotides suppressed unpaired genes. From the emulsion pairing reads, TCRdb called clonotypes with MiXCR, one entry per CDR3 protein. The sample lists 700 or so distinct CDR3 sequences; around a third were seen once. This clonotype was detected ten times or more. Its cognate antigen is unknown. Primers covering all TCR V genes were used in emulsion RT-PCR on CD8+ T cells. The chain combines TRBV6-2 or TRBV6-3 with TRBJ2-7; D remains unclear. The clonotype comes from a pool of human donors with breast cancer or a healthy control (not recorded which). The source material was CD8+ T cells. The chain's CDR3 is CASRDGYEQYF. CDR3 bases: TGTGCCAGCCGAGACGGCTACGAGCAGTACTTC.